This T cell receptor (beta chain) came from a study of T cell responses to AZD1222 COVID-19 vaccine. Study-level findings and limits: Clonal diversity may have been underestimated, and the donors were mostly white British, with more females than males. Rises in breadth and depth of Spike-specific TCRs came after two AZD1222 doses. The study found vaccine-associated CD4 TCRs spanning spike, dominant at 160-218 and 743-854. Sampled repertoires all dated from after the peak T cell response.

As regards this clone: The antigen remains undetermined.

TCRdb's copy holds only in-frame clones and misses some; the assay was immunoSEQ multiplex PCR. Of roughly 84,000 clones in the sample, around 85% were seen once. V shed 10 bases, J shed 4 bases, and the junction held 6 bases outside the gene matches. Germline-derived CDR1 and CDR2 are LNHDA and SQIVND (reference sequence). This CDR3 is 12 amino acids long. This TCR came from an adult who received the AZD1222 COVID-19 vaccine. This sequence joins TRBV19 and TRBJ1-1; 7 nucleotides agree with TRBD1. Sequenced here: peripheral blood, sampled 28 days after the second AZD1222 dose. CDR3 sequence: CATADRVTEAFF. The CDR3 region has the DNA TGTGCCACCGCTGACAGGGTCACTGAAGCTTTCTTT.